This TCR beta chain is from a study of blood T cell repertoires in COVID-19. Study background: PBMCs, B-cell-depleted T cells, or T cells provided the cDNA or gDNA that made up the material.

This clone was observed once. V lost 8 bases to trimming and J lost 0 bases, with 16 bases between them. Germline V gene lookup returns CDR1 MGHDK and CDR2 SYGVNS. The CDR3 loop spans 15 amino acids. In the original processing: Counts of nucleated cells, estimated from reference gene primer amplification, were obtained. Generated by immunoSEQ multiplex PCR, the TCRdb table keeps only in-frame clones and is missing some. From that table come the V and J calls and clone size; the DNA was used to work out D and trimming. The table includes 65,000 to 70,000 clones, more than 70% detected once. The sequencing input was peripheral blood. The receptor's source is a middle-aged man with acute or convalescent COVID-19. This chain uses TRBV25-1 with TRBJ1-1, with D possibly matching TRBD1 (6 bases). CDR3 in amino acids: CASSSGGSLNTEAFF. The CDR3 DNA sequence: TGTGCCAGCTCCTCTGGGGGCAGTTTGAACACTGAAGCTTTCTTT.